These T cell receptor beta chains were read from a single sample in a study of PD-1 blockade in classical Hodgkin lymphoma. Here immunoSEQ multiplex PCR was the method, and the copy in TCRdb shows in-frame clones only, minus some. This sample has 24,000 or so clones, with around 70% found just once. Sample: peripheral blood mononuclear cells (PBMCs), taken at baseline. The receptor set was obtained from a human donor with classical Hodgkin lymphoma. CDR3s include the opening cysteine and the closing phenylalanine or tryptophan.

>12|TRBV6-5|TRBJ1-2
CANGGTNYGYTF
>15|TRBV19|TRBJ1-5
CASSTGRYSNQPQHF
>9|TRBV6-6|TRBJ1-1
CASSYGAFF
>16|TRBV10-3|TRBJ2-6
CAISEYDRGGANVLTF
>13|TRBV10-1|TRBJ2-5
CASNGGLGETQYF
>15|TRBV4-3|TRBJ2-7
CASSQVFGTGYEQYF
>11|TRBV10-3|TRBJ1-1
CAISGMGEAFF
>16|TRBV15|TRBJ2-1
CATSREPSGAYNEQFF
>16|TRBV28|TRBJ2-1
CASSLGEKNSYNEQFF
>15|TRBV21-1|TRBJ1-1
CASSAPGQENTEAFF
>16|TRBV18|TRBJ2-3
CASSPERGGREDTQYF
>17|TRBV2|TRBJ1-3
CASSDIRSSLSGNTIYF
>14|TRBV30|TRBJ1-2
CACSEYGTDYGYTF
>16|TRBV18|TRBJ2-5
CASSPPRTSGKETQYF
>14|TRBV6-5|TRBJ2-2
CASSTSGGTGELFF
>13|TRBV5-1|TRBJ1-1
CASSEDSDTEAFF
>18|TRBV19|TRBJ1-6
CASSTPDTSGSYNSPLHF
>15|TRBV5-6|TRBJ2-7
CASSPGTSGFYEQYF
>11|TRBV6-8|TRBJ1-1
CAAGGLTEAFF
>17|TRBV5-1|TRBJ1-2
CASSLVGDLSYNYGYTF
>14|TRBV5-1|TRBJ1-1
CASSSGVSDTEAFF
>15|TRBV9|TRBJ2-7
CASSVGDRGSYEQYF
>16|TRBV7-2|TRBJ2-2
CASSLEGSPATGELFF
>17|TRBV6-8|TRBJ2-3
CASSYSRVAGGRDTQYF
>16|TRBV7-2|TRBJ2-1
CASSLGQGRWGNEQFF
>13|TRBV10-3|TRBJ1-1
CAISESQGLGAFF
>14|TRBV10-3|TRBJ2-1
CAISESSGNHEQFF
>14|TRBV7-7|TRBJ2-3
CASSLGQGIDTQYF
>15|TRBV6-6|TRBJ1-2
CASSYSIVVASGYTF
>17|TRBV5-1|TRBJ2-5
CASSLGVGDRGQETQYF
>11|TRBV2|TRBJ2-7
CASRRGYEQYF
>13|TRBV10-3|TRBJ1-2
CAISSDSNYGYTF
>21|TRBV13|TRBJ2-3
CASSSLRLAGGPRDSTDTQYF
>15|TRBV5-8|TRBJ1-2
CASSLGSTANYGYTF
>15|TRBV7-2|TRBJ2-5
CASSSGLGAGETQYF
>13|TRBV5-8|TRBJ1-1
CASSLTVNTEAFF
>14|TRBV29-1|TRBJ1-2
CSVEDPRGRNGYTF
>13|TRBV29-1|TRBJ1-4
CSVPWDGYEKLFF
>16|TRBV4-1|TRBJ1-1
CASSQDEGRRNTEAFF
>14|TRBV6-1|TRBJ1-3
CASSEGSTGNTIYF
>15|TRBV6-1|TRBJ1-3
CASSGQQGARNTIYF
>16|TRBV6-1|TRBJ1-6
CASSEWYRDLRSPLHF
>13|TRBV28|TRBJ2-7
CASSFWGGYEQYF
>14|TRBV15|TRBJ1-1
CATSRERTYTEAFF
>13|TRBV11-2|TRBJ1-4
CASSYDGNEKLFF
>15|TRBV6-6|TRBJ2-7
CASSYPQASVHEHFF
>14|TRBV5-6|TRBJ1-1
CASSFSGLNTEAFF
>11|TRBV11-2|TRBJ2-7
CASSFPYEQYF
>15|TRBV5-5|TRBJ2-4
CASSPLTGTKNIQYF
>12|TRBV10-3|TRBJ2-7
CAISQHAWEQYF
>16|TRBV5-1|TRBJ2-1
CASSVPGERVYNEQFF
>13|TRBV11-2|TRBJ2-2
CASSQSNTGELFF